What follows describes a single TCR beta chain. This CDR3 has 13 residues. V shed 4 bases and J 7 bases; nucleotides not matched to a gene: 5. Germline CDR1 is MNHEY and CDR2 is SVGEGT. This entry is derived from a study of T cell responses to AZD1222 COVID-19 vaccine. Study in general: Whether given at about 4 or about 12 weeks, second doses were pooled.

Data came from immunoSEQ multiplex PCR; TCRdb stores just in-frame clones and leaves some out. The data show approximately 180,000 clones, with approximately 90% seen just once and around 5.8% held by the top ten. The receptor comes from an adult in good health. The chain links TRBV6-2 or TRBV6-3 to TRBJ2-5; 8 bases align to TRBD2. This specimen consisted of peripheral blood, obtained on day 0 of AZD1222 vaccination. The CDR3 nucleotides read TGTGCCAGCAGTTCCGGGACTAGTTTGACCCAGTACTTC. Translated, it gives CASSSGTSLTQYF.